This T cell receptor (beta chain) was profiled in a study of blood T cell repertoires in COVID-19. The wider study: Acute and convalescent COVID-19 samples came from the United States, Italy and Spain.

In the study's own analysis: Quantification of nucleated cells was approximated via reference gene primer amplification. The method was immunoSEQ multiplex PCR; TCRdb's version includes in-frame clones alone and lacks a portion of them. The V and J calls and clone size come from that table; D and trimming were worked out from the DNA. The data contain about 65,000 clones, approximately 80% of them singletons. The clonotype was recovered from a man older than 75 with acute or convalescent COVID-19. Specimen: peripheral blood.

DNA of the CDR3: TGTGCCAGCAGCTCCCGAGTAGTAGCGGGGAAGCGAGGGGAGCTGTTTTTT. Its protein product is CASSSRVVAGKRGELFF. The gene calls are TRBV7-9 and TRBJ2-2; 8 nucleotides match TRBD2. J gave up 8 bases and V 4 bases, and 15 bases lay outside the gene matches. CDR3 length equals 17 residues. The germline CDR1 and CDR2 sequences are SEHNR and FQNEAQ (reference sequence).